The 31 T cell receptor beta chains listed next were all sequenced from one sample in a study of cytomegalovirus exposure and HLA in healthy donors. PCR employed 60 Vbeta and 13 Jbeta primers. The protocol was immunoSEQ multiplex PCR, while the TCRdb copy is restricted to in-frame clones and leaves out a portion. The sample has over 110,000 clones; around 85% are singletons. Material: PBMCs. Receptor source: a woman aged 50 to 60 in good health and CMV-seropositive.

This chain joins TRBV6-1 and TRBJ2-7; D gene ambiguous. Germline assignment: CDR1 MNHNS and CDR2 SASEGT. The length of the CDR3 is 14 residues. The V end was cut by 6 bases, the J end by 3 bases, with 15 bases between. The CDR3 reads CASRVRVNLYEQYF. The CDR3 nucleotides are TGTGCCAGCAGAGTTCGGGTGAACCTCTACGAGCAGTACTTC.

The chain uses TRBV7-3 and TRBJ2-5, with 11 bases matching TRBD1. The CDR3 spans 16 residues. The ends lost 4 bases at V and 5 bases at J; junction bases unmatched: 9. Germline V lookup: CDR1 SGHTA, CDR2 FQGTGA. CDR3 residues: CASSSRGTGGWETQYF. The CDR3 region has the DNA TGTGCCAGCAGCTCCCGGGGGACAGGGGGATGGGAGACCCAGTACTTC.

This chain uses TRBV6-5 with TRBJ2-2, with 7 bases identical to TRBD1. Germline CDR1 and CDR2: MNHEY and SVGAGI. The V segment lost 7 bases and the J segment 3 bases; nucleotides outside the gene matches: 5. This CDR3 comprises 14 residues. The CDR3 nucleotides read TGTGCCAGCATAGGGACAGCTGACACCGGGGAGCTGTTTTTT. Translating gives CASIGTADTGELFF.

The count of this clone is one. The V call is TRBV7-3, the J call TRBJ1-1, with 11 bases fitting TRBD1. This CDR3 contains 15 residues. With 1 base clipped from V and 4 bases from J, the junction kept 2 bases outside the gene matches. The germline V gene has CDR1 SGHTA and CDR2 FQGTGA. This CDR3 is CASSLIGTGGTEAFF. CDR3 nucleotides: TGTGCCAGCAGCTTAATAGGGACAGGGGGCACTGAAGCTTTCTTT.

The chain uses TRBV4-2 and TRBJ2-5; TRBD1 agrees at 7 bases. With V trimmed by 2 bases and J by 5 bases, 8 bases remained unmatched. This CDR3 is 15 amino acids long. Germline V lookup: CDR1 LGHNA, CDR2 YNFKEQ. As DNA, the CDR3 is TGTGCCAGCAGCCAATTAACAGGGGCCGGGGAGACCCAGTACTTC. Protein: CASSQLTGAGETQYF.

The chain has TRBV28 and TRBJ1-2; possibly TRBD1 for D (5 bases). Germline V gene lookup returns CDR1 MDHEN and CDR2 SYDVKM. This CDR3 region has 14 residues. V gave up 1 base and J gave up 2 bases, with 8 bases separating them. CDR3: CASSLSQENYGYTF. Written as DNA, the CDR3 is TGTGCCAGCAGTTTATCACAGGAAAACTATGGCTACACCTTC.

V gene TRBV5-1 combines with J gene TRBJ1-3; 8 positions agree with TRBD1. Germline values: CDR1 SGHRS, CDR2 YFSETQ. This CDR3 has 16 residues. Trimming took 4 bases from V and 0 from J; bases not matched to a gene: 6. CDR3: CASSVGQADSGNTIYF. CDR3 DNA: TGCGCCAGCAGCGTGGGACAGGCCGACTCTGGAAACACCATATATTTT.

Only a few counts were recorded for this clone. The rearrangement joins TRBV6-1 to TRBJ2-2; 10 nucleotides align to TRBD2. CDR1 and CDR2 (germline): MNHNS, SASEGT. The CDR3 has 16 amino acids. V was clipped by 4 bases and J by 1 base; unmatched bases: 3. The chain's CDR3 is CASSGLAGVNTGELFF. In nucleotides, the CDR3 is TGTGCCAGCAGTGGGCTAGCGGGGGTGAACACCGGGGAGCTGTTTTTT.

The sample holds one count of this clone. The chain uses TRBV2 and TRBJ2-3; TRBD2 matches 11 bases. The germline V gene has CDR1 SNHLY and CDR2 FYNNEI. This CDR3 has 14 residues. Trimming removed 6 bases from V and 1 base from J; junction bases left unmatched: 0. The CDR3 DNA follows: TGTGCCAGCAGACTAGCGGGGGGCACAGATACGCAGTATTTT. As protein: CASRLAGGTDTQYF.

This clone has only a few counts. This rearrangement joins TRBV27 to TRBJ2-7; tentatively, D is TRBD2 (6 bases). Trimming stripped 8 bases from V and 4 bases from J, with 24 bases between. Germline lookup yields CDR1 MNHEY and CDR2 SMNVEV (reference sequence). The CDR3 is made up of 16 amino acids. CDR3 bases: TGTGCCAGCCGGACCGTGGCGGGGAGGAGCTTATACGAGCAGTACTTC. The encoded protein is CASRTVAGRSLYEQYF.

The rearrangement uses TRBV19 and TRBJ1-2, with D uncertain. The CDR3 has 15 amino acids. Per the germline V gene, CDR1 is LNHDA and CDR2 is SQIVND (reference sequence). V was pared by 3 bases and J by 0 bases, with 11 bases between. The CDR3 DNA reads as TGTGCCAGTAGTATGGAACAGCTTGCTAACTATGGCTACACCTTC. Translated: CASSMEQLANYGYTF.

This clone was seen just once. The chain carries TRBV19 and TRBJ2-3; 9 bases are shared with TRBD2. V lost 3 bases, J lost 3 bases, and 4 bases stayed unmatched. CDR1 LNHDA and CDR2 SQIVND come from the germline V gene (reference sequence). The CDR3 is 15 amino acids. The DNA of the CDR3 is TGTGCCAGTAGTATTCAGAGCGGGGGGACAGATACGCAGTATTTT. Protein: CASSIQSGGTDTQYF.

The J gene is TRBJ2-1, the V gene TRBV7-9; 13 bases match TRBD2. J gave up 8 bases and V 5 bases, and 9 bases lay outside the gene matches. Germline CDR1 is SEHNR and CDR2 is FQNEAQ (reference sequence). The CDR3 loop spans 16 amino acids. Written as DNA, the CDR3 is TGTGCCAGCAGCCCGGGACTAGCGGGGCCGGCTGATGAGCAGTTCTTC. It translates to CASSPGLAGPADEQFF.

The V gene is TRBV2, the J gene TRBJ1-1; 8 bases fit TRBD1. V gave up 11 bases and J gave up 1 base; unmatched junction bases: 12. The germline CDR1 and CDR2 sequences are SNHLY and FYNNEI. This CDR3 is 15 amino acids long. The CDR3 region is CAAADRAGGNTEAFF. CDR3 bases: TGTGCCGCGGCGGACAGGGCAGGAGGGAACACTGAAGCTTTCTTT.

This chain connects TRBV19 to TRBJ1-1; no firm D call. Germline V gene lookup returns CDR1 LNHDA and CDR2 SQIVND (reference sequence). The CDR3 runs 13 residues. V was cut by 3 bases and J by 1 base, with 6 bases left in between. CDR3 sequence reads: CASSISGNTEAFF. The CDR3 DNA reads TGTGCCAGTAGTATTTCGGGGAACACTGAAGCTTTCTTT.

The chain couples TRBV5-1 to TRBJ1-2, with TRBD1 identical over 11 bases. Trimming cost V 4 bases and J 8 bases; bases outside gene matches: 13. This CDR3 comprises 16 residues. Germline V CDR1 and CDR2: SGHRS, YFSETQ. CDR3 protein: CASSPNPGQGAEGYTF. The CDR3 nucleotides are TGCGCCAGCAGCCCGAACCCCGGACAGGGGGCGGAGGGCTACACCTTC.

The rearrangement links TRBV19 to TRBJ2-3, with a tentative D call TRBD2 (5 bases). CDR1 and CDR2 (germline): LNHDA, SQIVND (reference sequence). The CDR3 sequence is 14 residues long. Trimming took off 9 bases at V and 4 bases at J, with 17 bases between the two ends. CDR3 protein: CASQRERAADTQYF. Written as DNA, the CDR3 is TGTGCCAGCCAGAGGGAAAGGGCCGCAGATACGCAGTATTTT.

V and J are TRBV5-5 and TRBJ2-7, with 9 bases matching TRBD1. Trimming at V came to 3 bases and at J to 6 bases, leaving 10 bases not matched to a gene. This CDR3 is built from 15 residues. Germline V lookup: CDR1 SGHKS, CDR2 YYEKEE (reference sequence). The CDR3 region has the DNA TGTGCCAGCAGCTGGATCACCGGGACAGGGAGCGAGCAGTACTTC. Its protein product is CASSWITGTGSEQYF.

V gene TRBV6-1 combines with J gene TRBJ1-4; weak D call: TRBD1 (6 bases). The CDR3 runs to 14 residues. Per germline, CDR1 MNHNS and CDR2 SASEGT. Trimming stripped 1 base from V and 7 bases from J, with 10 bases between. The CDR3 sequence is CASSEGRGGEKLFF. In nucleotides, the CDR3 is TGTGCCAGCAGTGAAGGACGAGGGGGTGAAAAACTGTTTTTT.

The chain is built from TRBV29-1 and TRBJ2-1; 9 positions agree with TRBD1. CDR3 length: 14 residues. The V segment lost 7 bases and the J segment 3 bases; nucleotides outside the gene matches: 7. CDR1 is SQVTM, CDR2 ANQGSEA, per germline. Here the CDR3 reads CSAAQTGGYNEQFF. As DNA, the CDR3 is TGCAGCGCCGCTCAGACAGGGGGCTACAATGAGCAGTTCTTC.

The V call is TRBV30, the J call TRBJ1-5; D ambiguous. V shed 5 bases and J shed 5 bases, with 13 bases lying between them. The CDR3 runs to 13 residues. Germline V gives CDR1 GTSNPN, CDR2 SVGIG (reference sequence). The CDR3 DNA is TGTGCCTGGGCGGGGTCGACGGATCAGCCCCAGCATTTT. Its translation: CAWAGSTDQPQHF.

This clone was counted between two and nine times. V usage is TRBV6-1 and J usage is TRBJ2-5; D perhaps matches TRBD2 (5 bases). The ends were cut back, 4 bases at V and 5 bases at J, with 17 bases in the middle. Germline V gives CDR1 MNHNS, CDR2 SASEGT. The CDR3 has 15 residues. The CDR3 region is CASSGFPTTGETQYF. CDR3 nucleotides: TGTGCCAGCAGTGGCTTTCCAACAACGGGGGAGACCCAGTACTTC.

The chain links TRBV7-2 to TRBJ2-7; 9 nucleotides match TRBD2. This CDR3 spans 15 amino acids. Germline-derived CDR1 and CDR2 are SGHTA and FQGNSA. Trimming at V came to 3 bases and at J to 3 bases, leaving 6 bases not matched to a gene. This CDR3 reads CASSLQRGAIYEQYF. The CDR3 region has the DNA TGTGCCAGCAGCTTGCAGCGGGGGGCCATCTACGAGCAGTACTTC.

The chain joins TRBV4-3 to TRBJ2-7; TRBD1 matches 7 bases. Germline loops: CDR1 LGHNA, CDR2 YSLEER. This CDR3 is built from 15 residues. V gave up 2 bases and J gave up 3 bases; unmatched junction bases: 7. The CDR3 here is CASSQYRGGNYEQYF. The DNA of the CDR3 is TGCGCCAGCAGCCAATACAGGGGTGGTAACTACGAGCAGTACTTC.

The V and J genes are TRBV10-3 and TRBJ1-2; D call uncertain. Germline-derived CDR1 and CDR2 are ENHRY and SYGVKD. V was clipped by 0 bases and J by 1 base, with 12 bases between them. The CDR3 spans 16 residues. CDR3 protein: CAISESMLRINYGYTF. The CDR3 region has the DNA TGTGCCATCAGTGAGTCGATGCTCAGAATTAACTATGGCTACACCTTC.

The chain recombines TRBV5-1 with TRBJ1-2; 8 bases agree with TRBD1. The germline CDR1 and CDR2 sequences are SGHRS and YFSETQ. V shed 0 bases and J 6 bases; nucleotides not matched to a gene: 7. The CDR3 extends over 15 amino acids. As DNA, the CDR3 is TGCGCCAGCAGCTTGGCCGGACAGGGACCTGATGGCTACACCTTC. Translated, it gives CASSLAGQGPDGYTF. Supplemented by reference TRBV5-1 and TRBJ1-2, the full variable domain reads KAGVTQTPRYLIKTRGQQVTLSCSPISGHRSVSWYQQTPGQGLQFLFEYFSETQRNKGNFPGRFSGRQFSNSRSEMNVSTLELGDSALYLCASSLAGQGPDGYTFGSGTRLTVV.

This sequence joins TRBV6-6 and TRBJ2-3; 8 bases map to TRBD2. Germline CDR1 reads MNHNY; CDR2 reads SVGAGI (reference sequence). With 7 bases clipped from V and 6 bases from J, the junction kept 9 bases outside the gene matches. This CDR3 comprises 14 residues. CDR3 sequence (DNA): TGTGCCAGCATCCCCGGGACTAGTTCCGATACGCAGTATTTT. It codes for CASIPGTSSDTQYF.

The chain uses TRBV29-1 and TRBJ1-1, with 7 bases aligning to TRBD1. CDR3 length: 15 amino acids. J gave up 5 bases and V 5 bases, and 14 bases lay outside the gene matches. Germline V CDR1 and CDR2: SQVTM, ANQGSEA. The CDR3 reads CSVRLNPQGGTEAFF. CDR3 nucleotides: TGCAGCGTTCGCTTAAACCCCCAGGGGGGAACTGAAGCTTTCTTT.

This chain joins TRBV30 and TRBJ2-3; D is perhaps TRBD2 (5 bases). V lost 2 bases and J 0 bases, leaving 15 bases between the germline ends. The V gene's germline CDR1 is GTSNPN and CDR2 SVGIG (reference sequence). The CDR3 totals 16 residues. The CDR3: CAWSSIERTSTDTQYF. The CDR3 coding sequence is TGTGCCTGGAGTAGTATTGAGAGGACTAGCACAGATACGCAGTATTTT.

V is TRBV19 and J is TRBJ1-5, with D perhaps matching TRBD1 (6 bases). CDR1 is LNHDA, CDR2 SQIVND, per germline (reference sequence). V lost 4 bases and J lost 5, with 9 bases in between. The CDR3 is 13 amino acids. CDR3 coding DNA: TGTGCCAGTAGTAGGGGGCGCGATCAGCCCCAGCATTTT. It specifies CASSRGRDQPQHF.

The chain uses TRBV6-6 and TRBJ2-2, with TRBD2 identical over 8 bases. Germline loops: CDR1 MNHNY, CDR2 SVGAGI (reference sequence). J lost 0 bases, V lost 6 bases, and 3 bases had no gene match. This CDR3 is 15 amino acids long. Here the CDR3 reads CASSRLASNTGELFF. The DNA of the CDR3 is TGTGCCAGCAGCCGACTAGCGTCGAACACCGGGGAGCTGTTTTTT.